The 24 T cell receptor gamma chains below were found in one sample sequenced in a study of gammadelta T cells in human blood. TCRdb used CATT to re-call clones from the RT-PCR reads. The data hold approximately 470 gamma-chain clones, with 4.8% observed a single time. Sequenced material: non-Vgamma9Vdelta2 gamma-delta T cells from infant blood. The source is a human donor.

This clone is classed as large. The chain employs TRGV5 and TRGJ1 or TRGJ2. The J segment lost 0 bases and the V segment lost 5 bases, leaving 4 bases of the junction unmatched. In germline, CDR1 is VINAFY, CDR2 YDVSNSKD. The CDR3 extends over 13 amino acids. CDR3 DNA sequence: TGTGCCACCTGGGCTTCGAATTATTATAAGAAACTCTTT. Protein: CATWASNYYKKLF.

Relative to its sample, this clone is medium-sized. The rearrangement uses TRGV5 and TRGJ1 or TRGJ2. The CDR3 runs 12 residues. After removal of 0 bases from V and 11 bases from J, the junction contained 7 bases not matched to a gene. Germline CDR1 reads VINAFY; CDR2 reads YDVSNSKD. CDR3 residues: CATWDRREEKLF. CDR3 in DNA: TGTGCCACCTGGGACAGGCGGGAAGAGAAACTCTTT.

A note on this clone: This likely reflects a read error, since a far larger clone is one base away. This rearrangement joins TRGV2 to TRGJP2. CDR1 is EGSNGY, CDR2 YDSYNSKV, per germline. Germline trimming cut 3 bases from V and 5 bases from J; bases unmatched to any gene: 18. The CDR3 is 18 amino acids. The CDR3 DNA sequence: TGTGCCACCTGGGACACGCCGAGGGGTTTCGGGAGTGATTGGATCAAGACGTTT. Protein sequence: CATWDTPRGFGSDWIKTF.

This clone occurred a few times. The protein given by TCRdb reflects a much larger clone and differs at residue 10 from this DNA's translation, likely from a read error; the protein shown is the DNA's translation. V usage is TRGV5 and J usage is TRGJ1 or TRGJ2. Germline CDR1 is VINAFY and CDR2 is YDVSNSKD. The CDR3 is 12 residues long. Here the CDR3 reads CATWDRRYKRLF. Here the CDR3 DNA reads TGTGCCACCTGGGACAGGCGTTATAAGAGACTCTTT.

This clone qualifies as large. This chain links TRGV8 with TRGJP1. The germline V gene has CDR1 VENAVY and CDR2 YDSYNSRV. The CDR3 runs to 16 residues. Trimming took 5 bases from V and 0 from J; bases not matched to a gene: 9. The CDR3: CATWAGGYTTGWFKIF. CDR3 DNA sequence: TGTGCCACCTGGGCTGGGGGTTATACCACTGGTTGGTTCAAGATATTT.

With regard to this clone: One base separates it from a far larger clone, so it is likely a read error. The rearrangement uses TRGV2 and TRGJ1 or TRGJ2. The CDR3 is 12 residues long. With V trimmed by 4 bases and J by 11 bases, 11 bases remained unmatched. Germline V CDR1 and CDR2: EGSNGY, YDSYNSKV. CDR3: CATWDAQGEKLF. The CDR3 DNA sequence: TGTGCCACCTGGGATGCCCAAGGGGAGAAACTCTTT.

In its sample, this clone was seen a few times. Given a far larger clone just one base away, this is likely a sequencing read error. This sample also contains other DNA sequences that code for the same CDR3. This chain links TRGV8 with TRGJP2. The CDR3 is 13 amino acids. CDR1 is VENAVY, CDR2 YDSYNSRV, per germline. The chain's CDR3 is CATWDDGDWIKTF. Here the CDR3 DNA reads TGTGCCACCTGGGATGATGGTGATTGGATCAAAACGTTT.

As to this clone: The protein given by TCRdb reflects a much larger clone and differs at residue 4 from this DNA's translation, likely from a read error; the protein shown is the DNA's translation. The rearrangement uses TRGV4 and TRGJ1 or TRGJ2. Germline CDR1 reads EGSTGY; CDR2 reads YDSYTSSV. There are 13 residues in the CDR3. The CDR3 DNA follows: TGTGCCACCCGGGATATGAGTTATTATAAGAAACTCTTT. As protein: CATRDMSYYKKLF.

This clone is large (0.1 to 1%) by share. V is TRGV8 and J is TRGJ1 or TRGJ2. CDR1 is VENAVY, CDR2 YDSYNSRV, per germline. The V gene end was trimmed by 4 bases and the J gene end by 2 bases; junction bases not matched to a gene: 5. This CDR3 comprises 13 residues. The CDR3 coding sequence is TGTGCCACCTGGGAACAGGATTATTATAAGAAACTCTTT. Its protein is CATWEQDYYKKLF.

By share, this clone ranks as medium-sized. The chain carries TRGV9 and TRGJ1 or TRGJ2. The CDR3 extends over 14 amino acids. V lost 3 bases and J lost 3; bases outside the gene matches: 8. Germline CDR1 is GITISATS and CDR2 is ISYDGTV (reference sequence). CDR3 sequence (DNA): TGTGCCTTGTGGGAGTCTAACCTTTATTATAAGAAACTCTTT. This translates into CALWESNLYYKKLF.

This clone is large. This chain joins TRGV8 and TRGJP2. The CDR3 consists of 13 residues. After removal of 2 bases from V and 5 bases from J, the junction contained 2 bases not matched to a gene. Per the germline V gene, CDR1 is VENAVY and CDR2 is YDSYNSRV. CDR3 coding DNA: TGTGCCACCTGGGATACCAGTGATTGGATCAAGACGTTT. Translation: CATWDTSDWIKTF.

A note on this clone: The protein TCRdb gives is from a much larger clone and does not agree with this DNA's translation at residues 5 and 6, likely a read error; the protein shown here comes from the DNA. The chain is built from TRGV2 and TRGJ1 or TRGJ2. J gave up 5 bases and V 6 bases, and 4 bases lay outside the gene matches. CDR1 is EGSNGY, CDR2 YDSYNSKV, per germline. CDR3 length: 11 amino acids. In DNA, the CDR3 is TGTGCCACCTGGCCTGATTATAAGAAACTCTTT. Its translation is CATWPDYKKLF.

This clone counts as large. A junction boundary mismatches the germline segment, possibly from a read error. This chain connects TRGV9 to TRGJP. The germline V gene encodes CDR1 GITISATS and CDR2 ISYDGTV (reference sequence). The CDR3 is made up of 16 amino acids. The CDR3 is CALWEVQKLGKKIKVF. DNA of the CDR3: TGTGCCTTGTGGGAGGTGCAAAAGTTGGGCAAAAAAATCAAGGTATTT.

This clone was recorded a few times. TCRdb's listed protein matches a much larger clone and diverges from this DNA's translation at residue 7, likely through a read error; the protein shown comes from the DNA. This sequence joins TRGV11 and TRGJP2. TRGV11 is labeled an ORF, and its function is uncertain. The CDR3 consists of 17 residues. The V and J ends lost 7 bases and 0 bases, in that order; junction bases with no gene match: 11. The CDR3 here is CACWIPSPYSSDWIKTF. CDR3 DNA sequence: TGTGCCTGCTGGATCCCTTCTCCATATAGTAGTGATTGGATCAAGACGTTT.

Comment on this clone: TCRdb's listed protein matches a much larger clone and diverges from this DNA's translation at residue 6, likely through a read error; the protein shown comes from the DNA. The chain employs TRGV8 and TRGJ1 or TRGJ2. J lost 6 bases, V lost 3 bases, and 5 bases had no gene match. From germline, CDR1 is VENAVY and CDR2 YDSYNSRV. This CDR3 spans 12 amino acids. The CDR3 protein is CATWDHLYKKLF. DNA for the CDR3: TGTGCCACCTGGGATCACCTTTATAAGAAACTCTTT.

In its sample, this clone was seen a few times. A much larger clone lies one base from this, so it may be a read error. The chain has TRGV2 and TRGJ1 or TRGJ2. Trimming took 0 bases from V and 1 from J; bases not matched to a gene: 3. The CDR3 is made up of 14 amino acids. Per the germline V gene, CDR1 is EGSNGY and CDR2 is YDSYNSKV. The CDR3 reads CATWDGPNYYKKLF. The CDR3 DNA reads TGTGCCACCTGGGACGGGCCTAATTATTATAAGAAACTCTTT.

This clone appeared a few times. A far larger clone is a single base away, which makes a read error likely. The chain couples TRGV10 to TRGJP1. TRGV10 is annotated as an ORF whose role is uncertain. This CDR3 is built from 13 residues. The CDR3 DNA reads TGTGCTGTGTGGCCTGACACTGGTTGGTTCAAGATATTT. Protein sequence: CAVWPDTGWFKIF.

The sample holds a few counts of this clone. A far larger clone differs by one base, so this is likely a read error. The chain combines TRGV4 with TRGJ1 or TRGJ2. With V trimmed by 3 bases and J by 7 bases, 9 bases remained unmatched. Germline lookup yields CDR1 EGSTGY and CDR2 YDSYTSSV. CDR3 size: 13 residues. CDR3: CATWDMSYYKKLF. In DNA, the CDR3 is TGTGCCACCTGGGATATGAGTTACTATAAGAAACTCTTT.

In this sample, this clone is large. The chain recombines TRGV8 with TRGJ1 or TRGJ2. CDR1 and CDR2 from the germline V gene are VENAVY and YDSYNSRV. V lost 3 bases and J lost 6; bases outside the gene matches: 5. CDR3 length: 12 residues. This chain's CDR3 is CATWDRLYKKLF. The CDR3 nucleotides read TGTGCCACCTGGGATCGCCTTTATAAGAAACTCTTT.

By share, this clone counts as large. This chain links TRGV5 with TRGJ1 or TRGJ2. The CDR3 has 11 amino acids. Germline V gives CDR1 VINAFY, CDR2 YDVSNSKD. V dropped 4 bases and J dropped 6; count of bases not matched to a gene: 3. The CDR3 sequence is CATWEIYKKLF. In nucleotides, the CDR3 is TGTGCCACCTGGGAAATTTATAAGAAACTCTTT.

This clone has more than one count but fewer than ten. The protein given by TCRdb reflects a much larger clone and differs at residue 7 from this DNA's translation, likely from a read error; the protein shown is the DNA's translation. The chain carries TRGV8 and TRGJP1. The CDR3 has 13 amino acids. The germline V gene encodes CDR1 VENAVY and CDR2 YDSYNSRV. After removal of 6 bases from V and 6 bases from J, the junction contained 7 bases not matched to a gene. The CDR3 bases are TGTGCCACCTGGTCATTCTCTGGTTGGTTCAAGATATTT. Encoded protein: CATWSFSGWFKIF.

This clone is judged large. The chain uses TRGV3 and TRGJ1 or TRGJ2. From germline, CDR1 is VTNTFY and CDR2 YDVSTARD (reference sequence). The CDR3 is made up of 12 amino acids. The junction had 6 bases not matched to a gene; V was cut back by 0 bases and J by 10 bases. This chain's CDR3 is CATWDRRGKKLF. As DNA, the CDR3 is TGTGCCACCTGGGACAGGCGAGGAAAGAAACTCTTT.

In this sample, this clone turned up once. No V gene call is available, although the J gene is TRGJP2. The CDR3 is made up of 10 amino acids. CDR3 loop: CASSDWIKTF. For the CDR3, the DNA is TGTGCTAGTAGTGATTGGATCAAGACGTTT.

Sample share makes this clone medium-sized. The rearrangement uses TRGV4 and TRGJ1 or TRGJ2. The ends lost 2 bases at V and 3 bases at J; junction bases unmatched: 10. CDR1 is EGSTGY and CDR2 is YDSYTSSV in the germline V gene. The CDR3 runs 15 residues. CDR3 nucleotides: TGTGCCACCTGGGATGCCCCTCATTTTTATTATAAGAAACTCTTT. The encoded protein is CATWDAPHFYYKKLF.